This T cell receptor beta chain was identified during a study of OX40 agonist ivuxolimab in advanced cancers. The CDR3 is made up of 15 amino acids. J gave up 8 bases and V 3 bases, and 8 bases lay outside the gene matches. Germline CDR1 LNHNV, CDR2 YYDKDF (reference sequence). TCRdb's table, derived via immunoSEQ multiplex PCR, lists solely in-frame clones and lacks some. The data show about 64,000 clones, roughly 85% seen once. This receptor was identified in an adult with an advanced solid tumor such as melanoma, head and neck, liver or kidney cancer. The J gene is TRBJ2-1, the V gene TRBV15; TRBD2 agrees at 9 bases. The material sequenced was CD4+ or CD8+ T cells sorted from blood, taken in a trial of the OX40 agonist ivuxolimab. The CDR3: CATSSDISGGDEQFF. The CDR3 DNA follows: TGTGCCACCAGCAGTGATATTAGCGGGGGTGATGAGCAGTTCTTC.